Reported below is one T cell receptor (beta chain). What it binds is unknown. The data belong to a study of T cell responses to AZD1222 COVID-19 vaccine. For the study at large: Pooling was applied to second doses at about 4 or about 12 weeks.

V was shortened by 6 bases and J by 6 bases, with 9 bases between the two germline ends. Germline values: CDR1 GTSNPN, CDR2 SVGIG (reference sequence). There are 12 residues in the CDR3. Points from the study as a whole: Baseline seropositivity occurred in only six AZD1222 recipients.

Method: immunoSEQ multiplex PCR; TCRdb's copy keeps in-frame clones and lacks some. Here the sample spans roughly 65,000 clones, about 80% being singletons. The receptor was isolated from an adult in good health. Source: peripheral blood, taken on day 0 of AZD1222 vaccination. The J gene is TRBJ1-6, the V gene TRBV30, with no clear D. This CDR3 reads CACSTGNSPLHF. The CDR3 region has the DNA TGTGCCTGTTCAACGGGTAATTCACCCCTCCACTTT.